Presented here are 20 T cell receptor beta chains from one specimen sequenced in a study of CD8 T cells in ankylosing spondylitis. General observations from the study: About 8 highly homologous variants made up a TCR beta motif that seemed to typify ankylosing spondylitis blood.

These receptors have no known antigen. MiXCR, run by TCRdb on the 5' RACE reads, gives a single entry per CDR3 protein. The profile shows hundreds of thousands of distinct CDR3 sequences, 25% to 30% of them singletons. The sequenced sample consisted of blood, either unsorted or a sorted T cell fraction (not recorded which). These receptors all stem from a male donor with ankylosing spondylitis.

The chain joins TRBV3-1 to TRBJ2-1; D is possibly TRBD1 or TRBD2 (5 bases each). Germline CDR1 is LGHDT and CDR2 is YNNKEL (reference sequence). Trimming removed 8 bases at V and 10 bases at J, with 12 bases between. The CDR3 has 11 amino acids. The CDR3 protein is CASGGGGEQFF. The CDR3 nucleotides read TGTGCCAGCGGGGGTGGTGGCGAGCAGTTCTTC.

The J gene is TRBJ2-2, the V gene TRBV20-1, with 7 bases lining up with TRBD2. This CDR3 contains 14 residues. Germline CDR1 DFQATT, CDR2 SNEGSKA (reference sequence). The CDR3 reads CSTHRGDSGGELFF. The DNA of the CDR3 is TGCAGCACCCACCGGGGGGATTCGGGCGGGGAGCTGTTTTTT.

The V and J genes are TRBV5-1 and TRBJ2-5; 10 bases are shared with TRBD2. The V gene end was trimmed by 6 bases and the J gene end by 6 bases; junction bases not matched to a gene: 11. The germline V gene has CDR1 SGHRS and CDR2 YFSETQ. The CDR3 totals 15 residues. CDR3 region: CASKPSGRMVKTQYF. The CDR3 nucleotides read TGCGCCAGCAAACCTAGCGGGAGAATGGTAAAGACCCAGTACTTC.

There are a few counts of this clonotype. CDR3 coding DNA: TGCGCCAGCAGTCCATCGACGGGGGACATTCAGTACTTC. This sequence encodes CASSPSTGDIQYF. This chain links TRBV10-2 with TRBJ2-4; tentatively, D is TRBD2 (6 bases). The V gene's germline CDR1 is WSHSY and CDR2 SAAADI. This CDR3 comprises 13 residues. V was shortened by 5 bases and J by 8 bases, with 13 bases between the two germline ends.

The chain is built from TRBV12-3 or TRBV12-4 and TRBJ1-1, with D perhaps matching TRBD1 (5 bases). CDR3 length: 12 residues. V was pared by 6 bases and J by 14 bases, with 19 bases between. The CDR3 region has the DNA TGTGCCAGCAGCCACCAGGACATGGTCCGCTTCTTT. It translates to CASSHQDMVRFF.

This chain links TRBV24-1 with TRBJ2-5, with 9 nucleotides matching TRBD2. Germline CDR1 reads KGHDR; CDR2 reads SFDVKD. V was pared by 0 bases and J by 4 bases, with 5 bases of the junction left unmatched. The CDR3 length is 16 residues. CDR3: CATSDLDLAGRETQYF. Written as DNA, the CDR3 is TGTGCCACCAGTGATTTGGACCTAGCGGGAAGAGAGACCCAGTACTTC.

This clonotype has a count of ten or more. The CDR3 reads CSVKRFGTSDENTEAFF. In DNA form, the CDR3 reads TGCAGCGTTAAGCGGTTCGGCACCTCGGACGAGAACACTGAAGCTTTCTTT. The chain uses TRBV29-1 and TRBJ1-1; D gene ambiguous. V was cut by 5 bases and J by 1 base, with 23 bases left in between. Germline V gene data show CDR1 as SQVTM and CDR2 as ANQGSEA. This CDR3 has 17 residues.

This clonotype was counted between two and nine times. CDR3 sequence (DNA): TGCGCCAGCAGCTTGGAGGGCAGAGGACCTGAAGCTTTCTTT. The encoded protein is CASSLEGRGPEAFF. The chain links TRBV5-1 to TRBJ1-1; no clear D gene. Deletions cut 0 bases from V and 6 bases from J, with 12 bases between. The CDR3 has 14 residues. Germline assignment: CDR1 SGHRS and CDR2 YFSETQ.

In this sample, this clonotype turned up a few times. The genes are TRBV20-1 and TRBJ2-1; a possible D gene is TRBD2 (5 bases). V lost 1 base and J lost 6, with 7 bases in between. This CDR3 has 12 amino acids. The germline CDR1 and CDR2 sequences are DFQATT and SNEGSKA (reference sequence). CDR3: CSARAGSNEQFF. The CDR3 DNA reads TGCAGTGCTAGAGCTGGGAGCAATGAGCAGTTCTTC.

This clonotype was observed a few times. The chain combines TRBV12-3 or TRBV12-4 with TRBJ2-5, with 13 bases matching TRBD2. The CDR3 is 16 residues long. J was trimmed by 4 bases and V by 5 bases; bases with no gene match: 7. Written as DNA, the CDR3 is TGTGCCAGCAGTCCATGGACTAGCGGGAGCCCAGAGACCCAGTACTTC. It encodes CASSPWTSGSPETQYF.

This clonotype was observed a few times. The chain uses TRBV7-9 and TRBJ2-7, with a tentative D call TRBD1 (8 bases). The V gene's germline CDR1 is SEHNR and CDR2 FQNEAQ (reference sequence). V was clipped by 2 bases and J by 6 bases, with 14 bases between them. The CDR3 loop spans 14 amino acids. In nucleotides, the CDR3 is TGTGCCAGCAGCTTAATGACAGGGGAGGGCGAGCAGTACTTC. Translated: CASSLMTGEGEQYF.

This clonotype was seen only a few times. The V call is TRBV11-2, the J call TRBJ1-2, with no clear D. V shed 1 base and J shed 7 bases, with 10 bases lying between them. The length of the CDR3 is 13 residues. In germline, CDR1 is SGHAT, CDR2 FQNNGV. CDR3 sequence reads: CASSLAGPIGYTF. The CDR3 region has the DNA TGTGCCAGCAGCTTAGCCGGACCCATTGGCTACACCTTC.

This clonotype was seen a handful of times. The genes are TRBV5-1 and TRBJ2-7; TRBD1 or TRBD2 may be the D gene (5 bases each). The CDR3 loop spans 14 amino acids. Trimming shortened V by 4 bases and J by 2 bases, and 13 bases separated the two germline ends. In germline, CDR1 is SGHRS, CDR2 YFSETQ. This CDR3 reads CASSPDWGTYEQYF. The DNA of the CDR3 is TGCGCCAGCAGCCCAGATTGGGGGACCTACGAGCAGTACTTC.

The J gene is TRBJ2-1, the V gene TRBV6-1; 8 positions agree with TRBD1. Germline trimming cut 7 bases from V and 6 bases from J; bases unmatched to any gene: 8. The V gene's germline CDR1 is MNHNS and CDR2 SASEGT. The CDR3 has 14 amino acids. This chain's CDR3 is CASNIQGVGNEQFF. DNA for the CDR3: TGTGCCAGCAATATACAGGGGGTGGGCAATGAGCAGTTCTTC.

This sequence joins TRBV29-1 and TRBJ1-6; D ambiguous. The germline V gene has CDR1 SQVTM and CDR2 ANQGSEA. V shed 0 bases and J shed 10 bases, with 10 bases lying between them. The CDR3 covers 13 residues. CDR3 nucleotide sequence: TGCAGCGTTGAAGACTCTACGGGATCACCCCTCCACTTT. It codes for CSVEDSTGSPLHF. Complete variable domain (other parts from reference TRBV29-1 and TRBJ1-6): SAVISQKPSRDICQRGTSLTIQCQVDSQVTMMFWYRQQPGQSLTLIATANQGSEATYESGFVIDKFPISRPNLTFSTLTVSNMSPEDSSIYLCSVEDSTGSPLHFGNGTRLTVT.

The sample holds a few counts of this clonotype. V and J are TRBV24-1 and TRBJ2-1; D is possibly TRBD2 (5 bases). This CDR3 has 17 residues. Germline V gene sequence: CDR1 KGHDR, CDR2 SFDVKD. V dropped 3 bases and J dropped 3 bases, with 17 bases sitting between them. For the CDR3, the DNA is TGTGCCACCAGTGATCCCTCCGGCGCTCGGGACTACAATGAGCAGTTCTTC. Translation: CATSDPSGARDYNEQFF.

J is TRBJ1-1 and V is TRBV5-1; 7 bases are shared with TRBD1. The CDR3 spans 16 residues. Germline lookup yields CDR1 SGHRS and CDR2 YFSETQ. V was pared by 0 bases and J by 4 bases, with 9 bases of the junction left unmatched. This CDR3 is CASSLEGGATGTEAFF. The CDR3 DNA follows: TGCGCCAGCAGCTTGGAAGGGGGCGCGACGGGCACTGAAGCTTTCTTT.

This clonotype occurred a few times. Because the CDR3's place on the DNA is in doubt, the DNA is left out and the CDR3 is given as listed by TCRdb. The chain combines TRBV12-3 or TRBV12-4 with TRBJ2-1; the D call in the table, TRBD2, was not verified against the DNA. The CDR3 comprises 16 residues, both ends counted. CDR3 residues: CASILGLPKNYNEQFF.

This rearrangement joins TRBV5-1 to TRBJ2-7, with D perhaps TRBD1 (6 bases). CDR1 is SGHRS, CDR2 YFSETQ, per germline. The ends were cut back, 2 bases at V and 3 bases at J, with 15 bases in the middle. The CDR3 spans 15 residues. CDR3 sequence (DNA): TGCGCCAGCAGCTTCTATCAGGGGATGGTCTACGAGCAGTACGTC. Translating it yields CASSFYQGMVYEQYV.

This clonotype was detected many times. The CDR3 nucleotides are TGCAGTGCTAGCGGGAGCTCCTACAATGAGCAGTTCTTC. It yields the protein CSASGSSYNEQFF. The J gene is TRBJ2-1, the V gene TRBV20-1, with D possibly TRBD2 on 6 matching bases. The CDR3 covers 13 residues. CDR1 DFQATT and CDR2 SNEGSKA come from the germline V gene (reference sequence). Trimming removed 3 bases at V and 0 bases at J, with 6 bases between.